The T cell receptor beta chain under discussion was sequenced for a study of cytomegalovirus exposure and HLA in healthy donors. As for this clone: The target antigen is unknown.

The PCR contained 60 Vbeta and 13 Jbeta primers. As handled by the study authors: As a later analysis found, there were 80 million or so unique TCR beta chains, of which some 10 million were shared. The method was immunoSEQ multiplex PCR; TCRdb's version includes in-frame clones alone and lacks a portion of them. That table supplies the V and J calls and clone size; D and trimming were determined from the DNA. The sample table includes approximately 110,000 clones. Study-level results: The authors assumed roughly uniform sequencing depth across donors for presence/absence analyses. A later analysis showed that HLA-associated TCR beta chains had undergone more clonal expansion than equally common others. Most TCR beta V segments were productive about 87% or about 30% of the time in an earlier analysis.

The TCR was taken from a man aged 35-49 years in good health and CMV-seropositive. The specimen sequenced was PBMCs.

The CDR3 reads CASSQAGGSFYEQYF. The CDR3, as DNA: TGTGCCAGCTCCCAAGCAGGGGGATCCTTCTACGAGCAGTACTTC. The chain combines TRBV2 with TRBJ2-5; 7 bases line up with TRBD1. The DNA matches TRBJ2-7 better at its end, which makes the J call doubtful. This CDR3 has 15 residues. The germline V gene has CDR1 SNHLY and CDR2 FYNNEI.